These 22 T cell receptor beta chains were sequenced from one sample in a study of Graves' ophthalmopathy and Graves' hyperthyroidism. Transcripts of RNA were the source for amplifying TCR beta CDR3 regions. Second-round multiplex PCR followed a first-round RT-PCR using HTBI primers. A single record per CDR3 protein comes from TCRdb applying MiXCR to the multiplex PCR reads. This table has about 210,000 distinct CDR3 sequences, approximately 29% appearing once. Sequencing was carried out using peripheral blood. The receptor source for this set is a man aged 50-59 years with Graves' ophthalmopathy.

J is TRBJ2-7 and V is TRBV6-5, with D perhaps matching TRBD1 (6 bases). The CDR3 spans 15 residues. The germline CDR1 and CDR2 sequences are MNHEY and SVGAGI. V lost 3 bases and J lost 2, with 14 bases in between. The CDR3, as DNA: TGTGCCAGCAGTTATGCGACAGGTACAGCCTACGAGCAGTACTTC. Amino acids: CASSYATGTAYEQYF.

This clonotype came up many times. The chain carries TRBV6-1 and TRBJ1-5, with D possibly being TRBD1 (6 bases). Between the trimmed V and J ends, which lost 7 bases and 4 bases, there was a span of 17 bases. CDR3 length: 15 amino acids. Germline lookup yields CDR1 MNHNS and CDR2 SASEGT. The CDR3 DNA reads as TGTGCCAGCAAGGTGGCAGGGGCCGTGAATCAGCCCCAGCATTTT. It encodes CASKVAGAVNQPQHF.

This clonotype was observed once. A much bigger clone sits one base away, suggesting this may be a read error. This is likely a read error, given that the CDR3 carries no conserved phenylalanine or tryptophan at its end. CDR3 protein: CASSLTRALALETQYL. The CDR3 nucleotides are TGTGCCAGCAGTTTAACAAGGGCTCTAGCACTTGAGACCCAGTACTTA. The V call is TRBV27, the J call TRBJ2-5, with TRBD2 as a possible D gene (5 bases). The V gene lost 2 bases and the J gene lost 5 bases, with 18 bases spanning the gap. The CDR3 is 16 residues long. CDR1 and CDR2 (germline): MNHEY, SMNVEV (reference sequence).

Ten or more counts support this clonotype. The rearrangement joins TRBV27 to TRBJ1-5; the D gene is possibly TRBD1 (5 bases). V was cut by 7 bases and J by 8 bases, with 12 bases left in between. Germline assignment: CDR1 MNHEY and CDR2 SMNVEV (reference sequence). This CDR3 contains 12 residues. The CDR3 coding sequence is TGTGCCAGCAAGGGGACCAGGGAGCCCCAGCATTTT. Amino acid sequence: CASKGTREPQHF.

This clonotype showed up many times. The V gene is TRBV6-1, the J gene TRBJ1-1; no reliable D call. The ends were cut back, 2 bases at V and 5 bases at J, with 9 bases in the middle. This CDR3 has 13 amino acids. The germline gives CDR1 MNHNS, CDR2 SASEGT. In DNA, the CDR3 is TGTGCCAGCAGTGAATTAGGGAGGACTGAAGCTTTCTTT. Residues: CASSELGRTEAFF.

Many counts were recorded for this clonotype. This sequence joins TRBV6-5 and TRBJ1-1; D remains unclear. This CDR3 is 12 amino acids long. The V gene's germline CDR1 is MNHEY and CDR2 SVGAGI. With 2 bases removed from V and 8 bases from J, the gap between germline ends came to 9 bases. CDR3 sequence (DNA): TGTGCCAGCAGTTACACCGGACCAGAAGCTTTCTTT. The encoded protein is CASSYTGPEAFF.

The chain links TRBV28 to TRBJ1-2, with TRBD1 matching 7 bases. Looked up from germline, CDR1 is MDHEN and CDR2 is SYDVKM. This CDR3 comprises 14 residues. Trimming at V came to 6 bases and at J to 0 bases, leaving 4 bases not matched to a gene. In DNA form, the CDR3 reads TGTGCCAGCAGGCCGGGACAGCCTAACTATGGCTACACCTTC. This sequence encodes CASRPGQPNYGYTF.

This clonotype was recorded many times. The rearrangement uses TRBV12-5 and TRBJ2-7; no reliable D call. CDR1 and CDR2 (germline): LGHNT, FRNRAP. The CDR3 length is 15 residues. Trimming took 7 bases from V and 0 from J, leaving 16 bases between them. The DNA of the CDR3 is TGTGCTAGTGCCTACCTTATCACCTCCTCCTACGAGCAGTACTTC. Its protein is CASAYLITSSYEQYF. The full variable domain, rest sourced from reference TRBV12-5 and TRBJ2-7, is DARVTQTPRHKVTEMGQEVTMRCQPILGHNTVFWYRQTMMQGLELLAYFRNRAPLDDSGMPKDRFSAEMPDATLATLKIQPSEPRDSAVYFCASAYLITSSYEQYFGPGTRLTVT.

This clonotype was seen repeatedly, ten times or more. The V and J genes are TRBV12-3 or TRBV12-4 and TRBJ2-2, with 13 bases fitting TRBD2. The trim removed 6 bases at V and 5 bases at J, leaving 3 bases unmatched. CDR3 size: 15 residues. The CDR3 region is CASSRGLAGTGELFF. CDR3 coding DNA: TGTGCCAGCAGCCGGGGACTAGCGGGAACCGGGGAGCTGTTTTTT.

The sample holds many counts of this clonotype. The chain recombines TRBV7-8 with TRBJ2-2; 10 bases are shared with TRBD2. This CDR3 has 18 residues. Trimming at V came to 5 bases and at J to 5 bases, leaving 14 bases not matched to a gene. The germline V gene has CDR1 SGHVS and CDR2 FQNEAQ. Here the CDR3 reads CASSPRSSGRRGTGELFF. CDR3 nucleotides: TGTGCCAGCAGCCCCCGTAGTAGCGGGAGGCGGGGGACCGGGGAGCTGTTTTTT.

This clonotype was counted ten times or more. The chain links TRBV20-1 to TRBJ2-7; TRBD1 matches at 8 bases. This CDR3 spans 15 amino acids. V lost 4 bases and J lost 1; bases outside the gene matches: 9. Germline V lookup: CDR1 DFQATT, CDR2 SNEGSKA (reference sequence). DNA of the CDR3: TGCAGTGCTATCCCTCCCGGGACAGGTTCCTACGAGCAGTACTTC. It specifies CSAIPPGTGSYEQYF.

The CDR3 bases are TGTGCCTGGAGTGGGCAGGGGAGGCACGAGCAGTACTTC. This codes for CAWSGQGRHEQYF. The V gene is TRBV30, the J gene TRBJ2-7; either TRBD1 or TRBD2 may supply D (6 bases each). This CDR3 spans 13 amino acids. The germline V and J ends were trimmed by 1 base and 5 bases, with 12 bases remaining between them. CDR1 GTSNPN and CDR2 SVGIG come from the germline V gene (reference sequence).

This clonotype came up many times. The gene calls are TRBV28 and TRBJ2-7; TRBD2 aligns across 11 bases. After removal of 6 bases from V and 3 bases from J, the junction contained 7 bases not matched to a gene. The germline CDR1 and CDR2 sequences are MDHEN and SYDVKM. The CDR3 contains 15 residues. The CDR3 DNA is TGTGCCAGCAGGGGAACTGGGACTAGCGGCTACGAGCAGTACTTC. Amino acid sequence: CASRGTGTSGYEQYF.

The chain joins TRBV6-2 or TRBV6-3 to TRBJ1-1; no definite D call. CDR3 length: 11 amino acids. V lost 1 base, J lost 10 bases, and 7 bases lay in between. Germline values: CDR1 MNHEY, CDR2 SVGEGT. CDR3 region: CASSYLATAFF. In DNA form, the CDR3 reads TGTGCCAGCAGTTACTTGGCGACAGCTTTCTTT.

This clonotype was picked up many times. The rearrangement uses TRBV6-2 or TRBV6-3 and TRBJ1-5; TRBD1 might be the D (5 bases). Germline loops: CDR1 MNHEY, CDR2 SVGEGT. The CDR3 has 16 amino acids. Between the trimmed V and J ends, which lost 5 bases and 2 bases, there was a span of 16 bases. The CDR3 sequence: CASSRGAVLRNQPQHF. The CDR3 nucleotides are TGTGCCAGCAGTCGAGGGGCGGTTTTACGCAATCAGCCCCAGCATTTT.

The chain employs TRBV6-1 and TRBJ1-2; 9 bases agree with TRBD1. This CDR3 has 13 residues. Germline trimming cut 6 bases from V and 5 bases from J; bases unmatched to any gene: 4. CDR1 is MNHNS and CDR2 is SASEGT in the germline V gene. CDR3 nucleotides: TGTGCCAGCAGACAGGGGGCGGCTTATGGCTACACCTTC. It is translated as CASRQGAAYGYTF.

This clonotype came up many times. This rearrangement joins TRBV20-1 to TRBJ1-6, with TRBD1 as a possible D gene (5 bases). CDR1 and CDR2 (germline): DFQATT, SNEGSKA (reference sequence). The CDR3 length is 16 residues. V lost 0 bases, J lost 7 bases, and 16 bases lay in between. DNA for the CDR3: TGCAGTGCTAGAGATCACCACGAGGGGAGAAATTCACCCCTCCACTTT. It codes for CSARDHHEGRNSPLHF.

The rearrangement joins TRBV27 to TRBJ1-3; no clear D. The germline gives CDR1 MNHEY, CDR2 SMNVEV (reference sequence). Trimming removed 6 bases at V and 15 bases at J, with 9 bases between. CDR3 length: 9 residues. The CDR3 loop reads CASSPGRYF. As DNA, the CDR3 is TGTGCCAGCAGCCCAGGCCGATATTTT.

This clonotype was seen many times. The chain has TRBV7-2 and TRBJ1-1; TRBD1 matches 8 bases. The V gene end was trimmed by 5 bases and the J gene end by 1 base; junction bases not matched to a gene: 0. This CDR3 spans 13 amino acids. From germline, CDR1 is SGHTA and CDR2 FQGNSA. CDR3 residues: CASSTGGNTEAFF. CDR3 DNA sequence: TGTGCCAGCAGCACAGGGGGGAACACTGAAGCTTTCTTT.

This clonotype showed up many times. The V gene is TRBV28, the J gene TRBJ1-1; no definite D call. There are 14 residues in the CDR3. CDR1 is MDHEN, CDR2 SYDVKM, per germline. Trimming took off 5 bases at V and 5 bases at J, with 15 bases between the two ends. CDR3 residues: CASSPRVGLTEAFF. DNA for the CDR3: TGTGCCAGCAGTCCGAGGGTTGGGCTGACTGAAGCTTTCTTT.

Ten or more counts support this clonotype. At one end the junction does not follow the germline gene, possibly because of a read error. The V gene is TRBV19, the J gene TRBJ2-5; 7 bases are a match to TRBD1. Germline V gives CDR1 LNHDA, CDR2 SQIVND (reference sequence). The CDR3 is 13 amino acids. The CDR3 region has the DNA TGTGCCAGTAGTGGTCGACAGGGCAAGACACAGTACTTC. Translated: CASSGRQGKTQYF.

This clonotype was counted at least ten times. This chain joins TRBV6-5 and TRBJ1-1, with TRBD1 as a possible D gene (6 bases). The ends were cut back, 2 bases at V and 1 base at J, with 14 bases in the middle. The germline V gene encodes CDR1 MNHEY and CDR2 SVGAGI. This CDR3 is 16 amino acids long. CDR3 bases: TGTGCCAGCAGTTACGTGGGGGCGCTGGGGAACACTGAAGCTTTCTTT. It codes for CASSYVGALGNTEAFF.